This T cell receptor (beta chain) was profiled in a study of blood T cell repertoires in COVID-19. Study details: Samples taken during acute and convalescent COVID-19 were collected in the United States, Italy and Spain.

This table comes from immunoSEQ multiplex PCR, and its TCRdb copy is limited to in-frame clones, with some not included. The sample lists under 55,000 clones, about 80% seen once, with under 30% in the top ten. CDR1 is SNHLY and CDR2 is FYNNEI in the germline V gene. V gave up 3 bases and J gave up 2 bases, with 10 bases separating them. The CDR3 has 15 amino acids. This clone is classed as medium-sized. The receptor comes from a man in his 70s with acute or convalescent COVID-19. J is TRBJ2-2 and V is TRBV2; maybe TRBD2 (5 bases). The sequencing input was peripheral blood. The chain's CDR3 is CASSEGEGNTGELFF. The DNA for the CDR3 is TGTGCCAGCAGTGAGGGCGAGGGTAACACCGGGGAGCTGTTTTTT.